Shown below are 24 T cell receptor beta chains from a single sample sequenced in a study of OX40 agonist ivuxolimab in advanced cancers. Libraries were prepared by immunoSEQ multiplex PCR; TCRdb keeps only in-frame clonotypes and omits some of them. The top ten clones hold about 5.5% of a sample with 99,000 or so clones, more than 80% of them seen once. This specimen was CD4+ or CD8+ T cells sorted from blood, taken in a trial of the OX40 agonist ivuxolimab. These receptor sequences come from an adult with an advanced solid tumor such as melanoma, head and neck, liver or kidney cancer.

The chain joins TRBV5-8 to TRBJ2-7, with D possibly matching TRBD1 (5 bases). In germline, CDR1 is SGHTS, CDR2 YDEGEE. Trimming pared 4 bases from V and 4 bases from J, leaving 9 bases between. The CDR3 totals 12 residues. The CDR3 loop is CASSATEYEQYF. CDR3 coding DNA: TGTGCCAGCAGCGCGACAGAGTACGAGCAGTACTTC.

This clone was seen a handful of times. The V gene is TRBV10-3, the J gene TRBJ2-7; 7 bases are shared with TRBD1. The CDR3 spans 13 residues. In germline, CDR1 is ENHRY, CDR2 SYGVKD. The junction had 6 bases not matched to a gene; V was cut back by 8 bases and J by 2 bases. CDR3 coding DNA: TGTGCCATCGCGGACAGGTCCGCCTACGAGCAGTACTTC. Its translation: CAIADRSAYEQYF.

The chain recombines TRBV5-6 with TRBJ2-2; weak D call: TRBD1 (6 bases). The CDR3 sequence is 16 residues long. The germline V and J ends were trimmed by 4 bases and 4 bases, with 17 bases remaining between them. Germline CDR1 is SGHDT and CDR2 is YYEEEE. This CDR3 reads CASSPLNREGTGELFF. In DNA, the CDR3 is TGTGCCAGCAGCCCTCTAAACAGGGAAGGCACCGGGGAGCTGTTTTTT.

The chain uses TRBV7-9 and TRBJ2-7; D is ambiguous. The CDR3 length is 11 residues. The V gene lost 4 bases and the J gene lost 5 bases, with 6 bases spanning the gap. The germline CDR1 and CDR2 sequences are SEHNR and FQNEAQ (reference sequence). CDR3 nucleotide sequence: TGTGCCAGCAGCTCCGCTAACGAGCAGTACTTC. This gives the protein CASSSANEQYF.

The genes are TRBV2 and TRBJ2-5, with 12 bases aligning to TRBD2. There are 15 residues in the CDR3. The J segment lost 4 bases and the V segment lost 2 bases, leaving 2 bases of the junction unmatched. Germline assignment: CDR1 SNHLY and CDR2 FYNNEI. The chain's CDR3 is CASSEPLAGGETQYF. CDR3 DNA: TGTGCCAGCAGTGAACCACTAGCGGGAGGAGAGACCCAGTACTTC. The full variable domain, its missing parts supplied by reference TRBV2 and TRBJ2-5, is EPEVTQTPSHQVTQMGQEVILRCVPISNHLYFYWYRQILGQKVEFLVSFYNNEISEKSEIFDDQFSVERPDGSNFTLKIRSTKLEDSAMYFCASSEPLAGGETQYFGPGTRLLVL.

This chain joins TRBV5-1 and TRBJ1-2; D is ambiguous. The length of the CDR3 is 14 residues. CDR1 SGHRS and CDR2 YFSETQ come from the germline V gene. The germline V and J ends were trimmed by 0 bases and 4 bases, with 10 bases remaining between them. CDR3 DNA: TGCGCCAGCAGCTTGGACGGGTACGGCTATGGCTACACCTTC. Amino acids: CASSLDGYGYGYTF. Full variable domain (rest looked up from reference TRBV5-1 and TRBJ1-2): KAGVTQTPRYLIKTRGQQVTLSCSPISGHRSVSWYQQTPGQGLQFLFEYFSETQRNKGNFPGRFSGRQFSNSRSEMNVSTLELGDSALYLCASSLDGYGYGYTFGSGTRLTVV.

This chain links TRBV6-4 with TRBJ2-5; TRBD2 matches at 9 bases. The CDR3 extends over 15 amino acids. Losses at the gene ends were 4 bases for V and 2 bases for J; bases not matched to a gene: 5. Germline CDR1 and CDR2: MRHNA and SNTAGT. The CDR3 here is CASSGTSVPQETQYF. The CDR3 DNA reads as TGTGCCAGCAGTGGGACTAGCGTTCCTCAAGAGACCCAGTACTTC.

J is TRBJ2-7 and V is TRBV19, with TRBD2 identical over 8 bases. Looked up from germline, CDR1 is LNHDA and CDR2 is SQIVND (reference sequence). V gave up 3 bases and J gave up 4 bases; unmatched junction bases: 8. The CDR3 totals 15 residues. The CDR3 coding sequence is TGTGCCAGTAGTATGGTGGCGGGGGGCACGTACGAGCAGTACTTC. Its translation: CASSMVAGGTYEQYF.

This sequence joins TRBV18 and TRBJ1-5; D perhaps matches TRBD1 (5 bases). Between the trimmed V and J ends, which lost 6 bases and 5 bases, there was a span of 14 bases. There are 14 residues in the CDR3. Germline V lookup: CDR1 KGHSH, CDR2 LQKENI. The CDR3 DNA reads as TGTGCCAGCTCTCGACAGCAAGTCGATCAGCCCCAGCATTTT. Translated, it gives CASSRQQVDQPQHF.

The chain combines TRBV2 with TRBJ2-2, with D uncertain. The CDR3 is 10 amino acids. Between the trimmed V and J ends, which lost 7 bases and 7 bases, there was a span of 4 bases. Germline CDR1 is SNHLY and CDR2 is FYNNEI. DNA for the CDR3: TGTGCCAGCAAAAACGGGGAGCTGTTTTTT. Its protein product is CASKNGELFF.

The chain's CDR3 is CASSLALTVTEQYF. In nucleotides, the CDR3 is TGCGCCAGCAGCTTGGCCCTGACAGTGACCGAGCAGTACTTC. V usage is TRBV5-1 and J usage is TRBJ2-7; a possible D gene is TRBD1 (5 bases). The V end lost 0 bases, the J end lost 6 bases, and 13 bases lay between the germline ends. In germline, CDR1 is SGHRS, CDR2 YFSETQ. The CDR3 has 14 amino acids.

The chain combines TRBV7-9 with TRBJ1-2; no reliable D call. V was clipped by 5 bases and J by 4 bases, with 14 bases between them. This CDR3 has 14 residues. Germline V lookup: CDR1 SEHNR, CDR2 FQNEAQ (reference sequence). The CDR3 region is CASSKPGFFYGYTF. The CDR3 DNA is TGTGCCAGCAGCAAACCGGGATTCTTCTATGGCTACACCTTC.

The genes are TRBV28 and TRBJ2-7; the D call may be TRBD1 or TRBD2 (6 bases each). The V gene's germline CDR1 is MDHEN and CDR2 SYDVKM. CDR3 length: 15 residues. The V gene lost 4 bases and the J gene lost 11 bases, with 24 bases spanning the gap. For the CDR3, the DNA is TGTGCCAGCAGTTCGTCCGGGAGCAGGAACAAGGGGGAGTACTTC. It codes for CASSSSGSRNKGEYF. The full variable domain, with the rest looked up from reference TRBV28 and TRBJ2-7, is DVKVTQSSRYLVKRTGEKVFLECVQDMDHENMFWYRQDPGLGLRLIYFSYDVKMKEKGDIPEGYSVSREKKERFSLILESASTNQTSMYLCASSSSGSRNKGEYFGPGTRLTVT.

This clone was detected only once. The V call is TRBV4-1, the J call TRBJ2-1; D not resolved. This CDR3 has 12 residues. Trimming cost V 3 bases and J 12 bases, with 12 bases left between them. The germline V gene encodes CDR1 MGHRA and CDR2 YSYEKL. The CDR3 nucleotides are TGCGCCAGCAGCCACCTTGCCACGGGGCAGTTCTTC. This sequence encodes CASSHLATGQFF.

The chain is built from TRBV6-5 and TRBJ1-1; 7 nucleotides align to TRBD1. CDR1 MNHEY and CDR2 SVGAGI come from the germline V gene. The CDR3 sequence is 13 residues long. The J segment lost 7 bases and the V segment lost 0 bases, leaving 2 bases of the junction unmatched. CDR3: CASSYSTGYEAFF. DNA of the CDR3: TGTGCCAGCAGTTACTCGACAGGGTATGAAGCTTTCTTT.

The chain carries TRBV25-1 and TRBJ1-2, with unresolved D. Germline values: CDR1 MGHDK, CDR2 SYGVNS. V lost 3 bases to trimming and J lost 8 bases, with 16 bases between them. CDR3 length: 14 amino acids. CDR3 residues: CASSDNLDPWGYTF. CDR3 nucleotides: TGTGCCAGCAGTGACAATTTGGATCCCTGGGGCTACACCTTC.

This chain's CDR3 is CASSPDTGRRSPLHF. CDR3 DNA: TGTGCCAGCTCACCGGATACAGGGCGCCGCTCACCCCTCCACTTT. The J gene is TRBJ1-6, the V gene TRBV18; D may be TRBD1 (6 bases). Germline CDR1 and CDR2: KGHSH and LQKENI. The germline V and J ends were trimmed by 3 bases and 10 bases, with 16 bases remaining between them. The CDR3 is made up of 15 amino acids. The whole variable domain, filled in from reference TRBV18 and TRBJ1-6, reads NAGVMQNPRHLVRRRGQEARLRCSPMKGHSHVYWYRQLPEEGLKFMVYLQKENIIDESGMPKERFSAEFPKEGPSILRIQQVVRGDSAAYFCASSPDTGRRSPLHFGNGTRLTVT.

This clone has a handful of counts. V gene TRBV10-3 combines with J gene TRBJ2-1; D may be TRBD1 or TRBD2 (6 bases each). This CDR3 is 16 amino acids long. CDR1 is ENHRY, CDR2 SYGVKD, per germline. V was shortened by 5 bases and J by 4 bases, with 18 bases between the two germline ends. The DNA for the CDR3 is TGTGCCATCAGTCCCTCAGGGGCGGGGCCATACAATGAGCAGTTCTTC. It yields the protein CAISPSGAGPYNEQFF.

This rearrangement joins TRBV19 to TRBJ1-5; tentatively, D is TRBD1 (6 bases). The CDR3 loop spans 18 amino acids. Trimming pared 4 bases from V and 1 base from J, leaving 20 bases between. CDR1 is LNHDA, CDR2 SQIVND, per germline (reference sequence). The CDR3 nucleotides are TGTGCCAGTAGTAAAGATTTCAGGGGTAGAGGCAGCAATCAGCCCCAGCATTTT. Residues: CASSKDFRGRGSNQPQHF.

Only one count was recorded for this clone. The chain joins TRBV4-3 to TRBJ2-3, with D possibly TRBD2 on 5 matching bases. Germline loops: CDR1 LGHNA, CDR2 YSLEER. The V and J ends lost 5 bases and 2 bases respectively, with 14 bases between them. The CDR3 runs to 15 residues. The CDR3 DNA reads as TGCGCCAGCAGCACTAGTTCGGGGAACACAGATACGCAGTATTTT. Protein sequence: CASSTSSGNTDTQYF.

The chain combines TRBV7-2 with TRBJ1-2, with D perhaps TRBD1 (6 bases). The CDR3 sequence is 15 residues long. Trimming took off 5 bases at V and 4 bases at J, with 17 bases between the two ends. Germline V gene data show CDR1 as SGHTA and CDR2 as FQGNSA. CDR3: CASSPTDSPLYGYTF. DNA for the CDR3: TGTGCCAGCAGCCCAACGGACAGTCCCCTCTATGGCTACACCTTC. Based on the CDR3 plus reference TRBV7-2 and TRBJ1-2, the full variable domain is GAGVSQSPSNKVTEKGKDVELRCDPISGHTALYWYRQSLGQGLEFLIYFQGNSAPDKSGLPSDRFSAERTGGSVSTLTIQRTQQEDSAVYLCASSPTDSPLYGYTFGSGTRLTVV.

In DNA form, the CDR3 reads TGTGCCAGCAGTTACACTGAAGCTTTCTTT. Protein sequence: CASSYTEAFF. The rearrangement links TRBV28 to TRBJ1-1; D is unclear. CDR1 is MDHEN and CDR2 is SYDVKM in the germline V gene. This CDR3 has 10 residues. The ends were cut back, 4 bases at V and 3 bases at J, with 0 bases in the middle. The variable domain in full, with the rest retrieved from reference TRBV28 and TRBJ1-1, is DVKVTQSSRYLVKRTGEKVFLECVQDMDHENMFWYRQDPGLGLRLIYFSYDVKMKEKGDIPEGYSVSREKKERFSLILESASTNQTSMYLCASSYTEAFFGQGTRLTVV.

This chain joins TRBV10-3 and TRBJ1-1, with a tentative D call TRBD1 (5 bases). Germline values: CDR1 ENHRY, CDR2 SYGVKD. Between the trimmed V and J ends, which lost 0 bases and 2 bases, there was a span of 7 bases. This CDR3 has 14 residues. In DNA form, the CDR3 reads TGTGCCATCAGTGAGTCGCAGGGAAACACTGAAGCTTTCTTT. Encoded protein: CAISESQGNTEAFF.

V usage is TRBV29-1 and J usage is TRBJ2-7; TRBD1 is a possible D gene (6 bases). V was shortened by 4 bases and J by 7 bases, with 17 bases between the two germline ends. The CDR3 is made up of 13 amino acids. Germline V lookup: CDR1 SQVTM, CDR2 ANQGSEA. This CDR3 reads CSVADGTLSEQYF. CDR3 coding DNA: TGCAGCGTTGCCGACGGGACACTCTCTGAGCAGTACTTC.